The clone carrying this T cell receptor beta chain was recorded many times. Its antigen is still unknown. This sample is drawn from a study of T cells in Graves' hyperthyroidism and ophthalmopathy. Researchers amplified the TCR beta CDR3 regions from RNA transcripts. The study used the HTBI primer set for a first-round RT-PCR of the TCR CDR3. TCRdb redid the calling of the multiplex PCR reads with MiXCR, one entry per CDR3 protein. The sample lists 250,000 to 350,000 distinct CDR3 sequences, 15% to 20% seen once, with around 33% in the top ten. Study-wide points: Within blood appeared most thyroid clonotypes that had expanded above 0.001.

The sequence came from a young man with Graves' hyperthyroidism. Sequencing was carried out using blood.

CDR3 DNA sequence: TGTGCCAGCAGTTGGGACCAGGGGGCGCTCAACACTGAAGCTTTCTTT. Translating it yields CASSWDQGALNTEAFF. The rearrangement uses TRBV11-2 and TRBJ1-1, with 8 bases aligning to TRBD1. The V gene's germline CDR1 is SGHAT and CDR2 FQNNGV. The CDR3 has 16 residues. Trimming cost V 6 bases and J 2 bases; bases outside gene matches: 11.